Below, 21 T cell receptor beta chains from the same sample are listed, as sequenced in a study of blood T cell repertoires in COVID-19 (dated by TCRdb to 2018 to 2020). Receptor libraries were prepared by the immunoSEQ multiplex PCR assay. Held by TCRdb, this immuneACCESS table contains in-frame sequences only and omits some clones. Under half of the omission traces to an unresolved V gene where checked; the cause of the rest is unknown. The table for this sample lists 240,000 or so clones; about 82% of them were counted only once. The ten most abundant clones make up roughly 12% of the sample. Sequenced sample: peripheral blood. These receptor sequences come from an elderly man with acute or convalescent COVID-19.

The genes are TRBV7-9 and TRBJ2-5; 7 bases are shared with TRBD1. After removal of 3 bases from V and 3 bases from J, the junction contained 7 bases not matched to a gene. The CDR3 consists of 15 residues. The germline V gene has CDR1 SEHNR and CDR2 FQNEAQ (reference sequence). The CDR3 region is CASSFWLGGEETQYF. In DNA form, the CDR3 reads TGTGCCAGCAGCTTTTGGTTAGGGGGCGAAGAGACCCAGTACTTC.

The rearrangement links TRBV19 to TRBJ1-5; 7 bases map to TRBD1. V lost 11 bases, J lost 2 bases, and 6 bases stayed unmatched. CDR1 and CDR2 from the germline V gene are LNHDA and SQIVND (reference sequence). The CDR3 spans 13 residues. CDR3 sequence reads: CACDRAGNQPQHF. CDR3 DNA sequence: TGTGCCTGTGACAGGGCAGGCAATCAGCCCCAGCATTTT.

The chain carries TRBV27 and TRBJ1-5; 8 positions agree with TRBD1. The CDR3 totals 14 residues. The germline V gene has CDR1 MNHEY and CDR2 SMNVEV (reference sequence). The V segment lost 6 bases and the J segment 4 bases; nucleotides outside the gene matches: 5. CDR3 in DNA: TGTGCCAGCAGCTGGACAGGGAATAATCAGCCCCAGCATTTT. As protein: CASSWTGNNQPQHF.

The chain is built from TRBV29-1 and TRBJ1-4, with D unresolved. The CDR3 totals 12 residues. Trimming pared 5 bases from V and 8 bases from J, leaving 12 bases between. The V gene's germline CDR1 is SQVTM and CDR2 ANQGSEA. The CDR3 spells CSVRRPGEKLFF. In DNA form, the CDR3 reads TGCAGCGTTCGAAGGCCGGGGGAAAAACTGTTTTTT.

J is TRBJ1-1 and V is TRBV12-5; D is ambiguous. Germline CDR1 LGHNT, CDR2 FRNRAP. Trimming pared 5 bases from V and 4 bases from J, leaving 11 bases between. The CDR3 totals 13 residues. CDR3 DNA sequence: TGTGCTAGTGGTCTTGAGCGGGGCACTGAAGCTTTCTTT. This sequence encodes CASGLERGTEAFF.

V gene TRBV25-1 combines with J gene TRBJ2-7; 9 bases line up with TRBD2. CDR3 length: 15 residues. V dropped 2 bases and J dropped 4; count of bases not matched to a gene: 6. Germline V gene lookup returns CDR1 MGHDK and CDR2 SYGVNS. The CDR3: CASSEAGGRGYEQYF. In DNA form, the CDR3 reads TGTGCCAGCAGTGAAGCGGGAGGGCGAGGGTACGAGCAGTACTTC.

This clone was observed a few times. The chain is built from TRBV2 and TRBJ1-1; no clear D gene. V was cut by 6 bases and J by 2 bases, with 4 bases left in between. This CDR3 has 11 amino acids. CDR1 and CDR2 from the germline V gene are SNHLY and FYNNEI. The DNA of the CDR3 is TGTGCCAGCAGCCCTAACACTGAAGCTTTCTTT. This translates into CASSPNTEAFF.

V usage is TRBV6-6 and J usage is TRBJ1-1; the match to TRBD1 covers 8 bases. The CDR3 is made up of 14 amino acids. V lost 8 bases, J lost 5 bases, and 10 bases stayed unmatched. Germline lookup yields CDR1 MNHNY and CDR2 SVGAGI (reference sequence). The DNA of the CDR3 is TGTGCCAGCGTCGAACAGGGGGTGGGTACTGAAGCTTTCTTT. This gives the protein CASVEQGVGTEAFF.

The CDR3 DNA reads TGTGCCACCGGTGCCGTCCCCTCTGGAAACACCATATATTTT. Its translation is CATGAVPSGNTIYF. The gene calls are TRBV28 and TRBJ1-3; D is unresolved. The CDR3 is 14 amino acids. Germline CDR1 reads MDHEN; CDR2 reads SYDVKM. Trimming took off 10 bases at V and 0 bases at J, with 13 bases between the two ends. Supplemented by reference TRBV28 and TRBJ1-3, the full variable domain reads DVKVTQSSRYLVKRTGEKVFLECVQDMDHENMFWYRQDPGLGLRLIYFSYDVKMKEKGDIPEGYSVSREKKERFSLILESASTNQTSMYLCATGAVPSGNTIYFGEGSWLTVV.

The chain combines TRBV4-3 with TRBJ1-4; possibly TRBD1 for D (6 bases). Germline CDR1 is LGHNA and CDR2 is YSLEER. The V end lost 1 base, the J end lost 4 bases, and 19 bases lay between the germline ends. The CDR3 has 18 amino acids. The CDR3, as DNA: TGCGCCAGCAGCCAAGGGGGGTGGGGGCATGGTAATAATGAAAAACTGTTTTTT. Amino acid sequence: CASSQGGWGHGNNEKLFF.

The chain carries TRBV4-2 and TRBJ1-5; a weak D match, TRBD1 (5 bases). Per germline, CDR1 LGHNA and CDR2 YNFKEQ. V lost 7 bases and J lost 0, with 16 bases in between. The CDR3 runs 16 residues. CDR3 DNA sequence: TGTGCCAGCACCCTCTCCCCCGGGGGTAGCAATCAGCCCCAGCATTTT. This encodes CASTLSPGGSNQPQHF.

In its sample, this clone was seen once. CDR3 DNA: TGTGCCAGCAGCTCAAACCCGGGAGGGCTCGGCGACACCGGGGAGCTGTTTTTT. Translation: CASSSNPGGLGDTGELFF. The rearrangement uses TRBV7-3 and TRBJ2-2, with 8 bases fitting TRBD2. The CDR3 has 18 amino acids. Germline lookup yields CDR1 SGHTA and CDR2 FQGTGA. V shed 4 bases, J shed 3 bases, and the junction held 13 bases outside the gene matches.

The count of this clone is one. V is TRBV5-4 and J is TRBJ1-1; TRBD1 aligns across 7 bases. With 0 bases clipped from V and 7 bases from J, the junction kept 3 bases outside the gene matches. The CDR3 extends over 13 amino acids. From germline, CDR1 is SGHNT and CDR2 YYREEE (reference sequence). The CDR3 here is CASSLVGGGEAFF. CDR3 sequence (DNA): TGTGCCAGCAGCTTGGTAGGGGGCGGTGAAGCTTTCTTT.

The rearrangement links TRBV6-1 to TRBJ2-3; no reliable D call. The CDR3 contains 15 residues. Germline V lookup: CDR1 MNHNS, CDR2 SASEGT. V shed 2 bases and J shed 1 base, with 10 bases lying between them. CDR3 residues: CASSERVVRTDTQYF. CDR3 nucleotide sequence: TGTGCCAGCAGTGAACGGGTTGTACGCACAGATACGCAGTATTTT.

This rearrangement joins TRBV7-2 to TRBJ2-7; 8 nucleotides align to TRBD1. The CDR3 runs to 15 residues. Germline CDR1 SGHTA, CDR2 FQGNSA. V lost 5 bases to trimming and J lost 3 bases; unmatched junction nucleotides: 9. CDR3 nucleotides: TGTGCCAGCAGCCTGGAGGGGACAGGAAGCTACGAGCAGTACTTC. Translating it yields CASSLEGTGSYEQYF.

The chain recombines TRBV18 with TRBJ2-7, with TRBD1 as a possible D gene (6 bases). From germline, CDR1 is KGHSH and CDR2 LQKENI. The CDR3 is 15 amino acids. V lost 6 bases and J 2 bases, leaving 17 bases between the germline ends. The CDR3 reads CASSPVSGEPYEQYF. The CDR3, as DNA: TGTGCCAGCTCTCCCGTTTCAGGGGAACCCTACGAGCAGTACTTC.

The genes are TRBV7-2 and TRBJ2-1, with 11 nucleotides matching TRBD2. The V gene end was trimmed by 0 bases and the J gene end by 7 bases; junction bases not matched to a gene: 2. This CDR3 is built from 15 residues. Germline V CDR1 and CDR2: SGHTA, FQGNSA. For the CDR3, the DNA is TGTGCCAGCAGCTTAGCTAGCGGGGGGGGAAATGAGCAGTTCTTC. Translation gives CASSLASGGGNEQFF.

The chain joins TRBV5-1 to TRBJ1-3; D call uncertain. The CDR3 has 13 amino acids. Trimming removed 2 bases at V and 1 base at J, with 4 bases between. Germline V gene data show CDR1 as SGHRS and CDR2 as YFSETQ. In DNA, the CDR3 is TGCGCCAGCAGCTTCGAGTCTGGAAACACCATATATTTT. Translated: CASSFESGNTIYF.

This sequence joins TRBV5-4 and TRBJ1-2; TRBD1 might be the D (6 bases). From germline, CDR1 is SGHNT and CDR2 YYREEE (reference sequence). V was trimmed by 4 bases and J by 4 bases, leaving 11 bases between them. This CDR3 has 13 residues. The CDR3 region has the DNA TGTGCCAGCAGCCCGACAGGCCTCTATGGCTACACCTTC. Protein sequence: CASSPTGLYGYTF.

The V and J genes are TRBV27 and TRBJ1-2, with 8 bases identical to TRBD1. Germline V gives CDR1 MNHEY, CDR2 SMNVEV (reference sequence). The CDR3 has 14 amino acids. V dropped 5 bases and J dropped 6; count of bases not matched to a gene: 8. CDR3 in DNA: TGTGCCAGCAGTCCCTTGACAGGGGAGCATGGCTACACCTTC. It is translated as CASSPLTGEHGYTF.

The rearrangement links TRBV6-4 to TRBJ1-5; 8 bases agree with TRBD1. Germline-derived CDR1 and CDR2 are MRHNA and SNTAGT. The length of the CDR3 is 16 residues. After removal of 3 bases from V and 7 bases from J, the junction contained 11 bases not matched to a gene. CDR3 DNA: TGTGCCAGCAGTGAAGCAGGGGGCTTTCCGGCCCAGCCCCAGCATTTT. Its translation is CASSEAGGFPAQPQHF.